A selection of T cell receptor beta chains follows, all from one sample in a study of T cell clonotyping in hematopoietic cell transplantation. The protocol was immunoSEQ multiplex PCR, while the TCRdb copy is restricted to in-frame clones and leaves out a portion. The sample contains roughly 27,000 clones, approximately 82% of which appear only once. Material: peripheral blood mononuclear cells, obtained before stem cell transplant. Receptors originate from a woman aged 55-70 years with acute myeloid leukemia. Some clones in this sample may be carry-over from other donors' samples. Each CDR3 is given with its conserved first and last residue. The order of the fields is D gene, J gene, V gene, CDR3 length, CDR3 DNA, CDR3 protein. A D gene is named only where the DNA matches it firmly.

D gene: .; J gene: TRBJ1-5; V gene: TRBV6-6; CDR3 length: 15; CDR3 DNA: TGTGCCAGCAGCCGACAGAGCTATAGCAATCAGCCCCAGCATTTT; CDR3 protein: CASSRQSYSNQPQHF
D gene: .; J gene: TRBJ1-5; V gene: TRBV7-3; CDR3 length: 13; CDR3 DNA: TGTGCCATCCCTAGGGGGTACAATCAGCCCCAGCATTTT; CDR3 protein: CAIPRGYNQPQHF
D gene: .; J gene: TRBJ2-7; V gene: TRBV19; CDR3 length: 12; CDR3 DNA: TGTGCCAGTAGTATGGCAGGGTACGAGCAGTACTTC; CDR3 protein: CASSMAGYEQYF
D gene: .; J gene: TRBJ2-2; V gene: TRBV7-8; CDR3 length: 19; CDR3 DNA: TGTGCCAGCAGCTTTAGTTATCTCGGTGTGACAGGGAGGGCCGGGGAGCTGTTTTTT; CDR3 protein: CASSFSYLGVTGRAGELFF
D gene: TRBD2; J gene: TRBJ2-2; V gene: TRBV7-9; CDR3 length: 18; CDR3 DNA: TGTGCCAGCAGCCATCCCGGGAGGGAACAAGGGAACACCGGGGAGCTGTTTTTT; CDR3 protein: CASSHPGREQGNTGELFF
D gene: TRBD2; J gene: TRBJ2-5; V gene: TRBV5-1; CDR3 length: 17; CDR3 DNA: TGCGCCAGCAGACCTAACAACGAGCGGGGGGGCCGCGAGACCCAGTACTTC; CDR3 protein: CASRPNNERGGRETQYF
D gene: .; J gene: TRBJ1-1; V gene: TRBV12-5; CDR3 length: 16; CDR3 DNA: TGTGCTAGTGGTTTGTTCCGGTGGGGGCAAGGGACTGAAGCTTTCTTT; CDR3 protein: CASGLFRWGQGTEAFF
D gene: TRBD1; J gene: TRBJ1-4; V gene: TRBV6-6; CDR3 length: 15; CDR3 DNA: TGTGCCAGCAGCTACACAGGGGGGGATTCTGGAAAACTGTTTTTT; CDR3 protein: CASSYTGGDSGKLFF
D gene: TRBD1; J gene: TRBJ2-2; V gene: TRBV29-1; CDR3 length: 16; CDR3 DNA: TGCAGCGTCCAGAATAGCAACAGGGGAAGGGGCGGGGAGCTGTTTTTT; CDR3 protein: CSVQNSNRGRGGELFF
D gene: TRBD1; J gene: TRBJ2-1; V gene: TRBV7-3; CDR3 length: 15; CDR3 DNA: TGTGCCAGCAGCTTAAGTCAGGGGGCTTTCAATGAGCAGTTCTTC; CDR3 protein: CASSLSQGAFNEQFF